The 19 T cell receptor beta chains below all came from one sample that was sequenced in a study of shared clonotypes between healthy human individuals. Libraries were prepared by immunoSEQ multiplex PCR; TCRdb keeps only in-frame clonotypes and omits some of them. The data hold about 710,000 clones, with 72% observed a single time. The specimen was memory CD4+ T cells sorted from blood. Subset denoted: CD45RA-negative fraction. The origin of the receptors is a woman in her 30s in good health.

V gene TRBV18 combines with J gene TRBJ2-1, with 9 positions matching TRBD2. The V gene end was trimmed by 4 bases and the J gene end by 4 bases; junction bases not matched to a gene: 17. The CDR3 consists of 19 residues. Germline V gene sequence: CDR1 KGHSH, CDR2 LQKENI. The CDR3 is CASSHQGFGGRASYNEQFF. The CDR3 DNA sequence: TGTGCCAGCTCACACCAGGGTTTCGGCGGGAGGGCTTCGTACAATGAGCAGTTCTTC. Drawing the rest from reference TRBV18 and TRBJ2-1, the complete variable domain is NAGVMQNPRHLVRRRGQEARLRCSPMKGHSHVYWYRQLPEEGLKFMVYLQKENIIDESGMPKERFSAEFPKEGPSILRIQQVVRGDSAAYFCASSHQGFGGRASYNEQFFGPGTRLTVL.

The chain recombines TRBV30 with TRBJ2-1, with D perhaps being TRBD1 or TRBD2 (5 bases each). The CDR3 has 14 amino acids. Germline values: CDR1 GTSNPN, CDR2 SVGIG (reference sequence). Trimming took 4 bases from V and 2 from J, leaving 12 bases between them. The DNA of the CDR3 is TGTGCCTGGACCTGGGGACGTACCTACAATGAGCAGTTCTTC. Its protein product is CAWTWGRTYNEQFF.

Notes on this clone: The likely explanation is a read error, given a far larger clone one base away. This chain connects TRBV7-7 to TRBJ2-5; 10 bases align to TRBD2. Per germline, CDR1 SSHAT and CDR2 FNYEAQ (reference sequence). V was clipped by 8 bases and J by 0 bases; unmatched bases: 6. The CDR3 has 15 residues. CDR3 region: CASGRTSGHQETQYF. CDR3 nucleotides: TGTGCCAGCGGCCGGACTAGCGGACACCAAGAGACCCAGTACTTC.

This chain connects TRBV5-1 to TRBJ2-1, with 14 bases aligning to TRBD2. The germline V gene has CDR1 SGHRS and CDR2 YFSETQ. This CDR3 comprises 19 residues. V dropped 5 bases and J dropped 0; count of bases not matched to a gene: 10. The DNA for the CDR3 is TGCGCCAGCAGGACCTCCGGGACTAGCGGGGGTAGCTCCTACAATGAGCAGTTCTTC. Translation: CASRTSGTSGGSSYNEQFF.

The table lists this clone with many counts. CDR3 region: CTSSQAPRAHRPQHF. CDR3 sequence (DNA): TGCACCAGCAGCCAAGCCCCTCGGGCGCATCGGCCCCAGCATTTT. The chain joins TRBV1 to TRBJ1-5. TRBV1 is recorded as a pseudogene. CDR3 length: 15 amino acids.

This chain uses TRBV7-2 with TRBJ1-2; D uncertain. The CDR3 is 16 amino acids. Germline CDR1 is SGHTA and CDR2 is FQGNSA. Deletions cut 8 bases from V and 5 bases from J, with 24 bases between. CDR3 protein: CASLPNDGRMDYGYTF. CDR3 sequence (DNA): TGTGCCAGCCTCCCGAATGATGGCCGTATGGATTATGGCTACACCTTC.

This clone has more than one count but fewer than ten. The chain combines TRBV18 with TRBJ2-3; a possible D gene is TRBD2 (6 bases). Germline V gives CDR1 KGHSH, CDR2 LQKENI. The CDR3 has 14 residues. V was clipped by 5 bases and J by 2 bases, with 11 bases between them. CDR3 sequence reads: CASSIGGVTDTQYF. In DNA form, the CDR3 reads TGTGCCAGCTCAATCGGCGGGGTCACAGATACGCAGTATTTT. Looking up the rest from reference TRBV18 and TRBJ2-3 gives the full variable domain: NAGVMQNPRHLVRRRGQEARLRCSPMKGHSHVYWYRQLPEEGLKFMVYLQKENIIDESGMPKERFSAEFPKEGPSILRIQQVVRGDSAAYFCASSIGGVTDTQYFGPGTRLTVL.

This chain connects TRBV6-5 to TRBJ1-1; TRBD1 matches 7 bases. This CDR3 has 13 residues. V was pared by 7 bases and J by 1 base, with 3 bases of the junction left unmatched. Per germline, CDR1 MNHEY and CDR2 SVGAGI. The CDR3 protein is CASNRGRNTEAFF. The CDR3 DNA is TGTGCCAGCAACAGGGGAAGGAACACTGAAGCTTTCTTT.

The genes are TRBV7-2 and TRBJ2-1, with 8 bases fitting TRBD2. Germline assignment: CDR1 SGHTA and CDR2 FQGNSA. The CDR3 spans 16 residues. V shed 6 bases and J 8 bases; nucleotides not matched to a gene: 15. CDR3 in amino acids: CASSSAGGGGWYEQFF. The CDR3 nucleotides read TGTGCCAGCAGTTCGGCCGGGGGCGGGGGGTGGTATGAGCAGTTCTTC.

The chain uses TRBV7-9 and TRBJ2-7; 8 nucleotides align to TRBD1. CDR1 SEHNR and CDR2 FQNEAQ come from the germline V gene (reference sequence). CDR3 length: 18 amino acids. The trim removed 1 base at V and 5 bases at J, leaving 16 bases unmatched. CDR3 nucleotide sequence: TGTGCCAGCAGCTTAGTGGCGCCGGCACGACAGGGGTTCCACGAGCAGTACTTC. As protein: CASSLVAPARQGFHEQYF.

This chain links TRBV18 with TRBJ2-7, with 9 bases that match TRBD1. CDR1 is KGHSH, CDR2 LQKENI, per germline. The CDR3 totals 18 residues. Losses at the gene ends were 3 bases for V and 2 bases for J; bases not matched to a gene: 14. CDR3 region: CASSPTTADRGDPYEQYF. CDR3 in DNA: TGTGCCAGCTCACCTACTACCGCGGACAGGGGCGACCCCTACGAGCAGTACTTC.

The CDR3 protein is CSATHRTEAFF. In nucleotides, the CDR3 is TGCAGTGCTACCCATCGCACTGAAGCTTTCTTT. V is TRBV20-1 and J is TRBJ1-1; D gene uncertain. The CDR3 runs 11 residues. Trimming cost V 4 bases and J 4 bases, with 7 bases left between them. Germline V gene sequence: CDR1 DFQATT, CDR2 SNEGSKA (reference sequence).

The gene calls are TRBV7-2 and TRBJ1-2; 9 positions agree with TRBD1. The CDR3 is 15 residues long. Germline assignment: CDR1 SGHTA and CDR2 FQGNSA. J was trimmed by 7 bases and V by 5 bases; bases with no gene match: 11. CDR3 loop: CASSPNTGGASGYTF. The CDR3 DNA reads TGTGCCAGCAGCCCAAACACAGGGGGCGCGAGTGGCTACACCTTC.

The chain is built from TRBV19 and TRBJ1-3, with D possibly matching TRBD1 (5 bases). The CDR3 extends over 16 amino acids. The V and J ends lost 7 bases and 3 bases respectively, with 19 bases between them. CDR1 is LNHDA, CDR2 SQIVND, per germline (reference sequence). Here the CDR3 reads CASMPPRDSYGNTIYF. CDR3 DNA: TGTGCCAGTATGCCCCCCCGAGACAGCTATGGAAACACCATATATTTT.

This chain links TRBV5-4 with TRBJ1-3; 10 bases are shared with TRBD1. This CDR3 contains 15 residues. V was clipped by 5 bases and J by 2 bases; unmatched bases: 4. The germline gives CDR1 SGHNT, CDR2 YYREEE (reference sequence). CDR3 loop: CASSSGTGAGNTIYF. DNA of the CDR3: TGTGCCAGCAGTTCCGGGACAGGGGCTGGAAACACCATATATTTT. The variable domain in full, with the rest retrieved from reference TRBV5-4 and TRBJ1-3, is ETGVTQSPTHLIKTRGQQVTLRCSSQSGHNTVSWYQQALGQGPQFIFQYYREEENGRGNFPPRFSGLQFPNYSSELNVNALELDDSALYLCASSSGTGAGNTIYFGEGSWLTVV.

The chain has TRBV7-7 and TRBJ2-1; D may be TRBD1 (5 bases). Trimming stripped 4 bases from V and 6 bases from J, with 10 bases between. In germline, CDR1 is SSHAT, CDR2 FNYEAQ (reference sequence). CDR3 length equals 13 residues. The CDR3 region has the DNA TGTGCCAGCAGCTCACGACAGAGCAATGAGCAGTTCTTC. Its protein product is CASSSRQSNEQFF.

This chain connects TRBV7-9 to TRBJ2-6; TRBD1 matches 8 bases. This CDR3 contains 15 residues. Trimming removed 6 bases from V and 2 bases from J; junction bases left unmatched: 3. Germline V gene lookup returns CDR1 SEHNR and CDR2 FQNEAQ (reference sequence). The CDR3 spells CASSLTGAGANVLTF. The CDR3 DNA reads TGTGCCAGCAGTTTGACAGGGGCTGGGGCCAACGTCCTGACTTTC.

The chain uses TRBV6-6 and TRBJ1-5; D call uncertain. The CDR3 is made up of 13 amino acids. The V gene lost 7 bases and the J gene lost 4 bases, with 11 bases spanning the gap. Germline assignment: CDR1 MNHNY and CDR2 SVGAGI (reference sequence). The CDR3 sequence is CASKKALNQPQHF. The CDR3 DNA reads TGTGCCAGCAAAAAGGCGTTAAATCAGCCCCAGCATTTT.

The chain recombines TRBV18 with TRBJ1-1; D uncertain. The CDR3 extends over 13 amino acids. V lost 1 base to trimming and J lost 7 bases, with 10 bases between them. Germline V gene data show CDR1 as KGHSH and CDR2 as LQKENI. The CDR3 reads CASSPLIGDEAFF. The CDR3 DNA reads TGTGCCAGCTCACCACTAATTGGGGATGAAGCTTTCTTT.